These 20 T cell receptor beta chains share one sample of origin, sequenced in a study of identical twins (dated by TCRdb to 2016 to 2017). The library was obtained by 5' RACE. Sequencing instrument: Illumina HiSeq 2000. The public reads were reanalyzed by TCRdb: fastp trimming at Q25, MiXCR alignment, in-frame beta chains only. Rows merge per CDR3 protein into single entries with the most common DNA and genes. A total of about 810,000 distinct CDR3 sequences appear in this sample, about 12% of them only once. Around 1.6% of the sample goes to the ten largest clones. These same records also appear under a second study, on yellow fever vaccine responses in identical twins.

The sequenced material came from PBMCs. These receptors were collected from a woman between 18 and 29 years old in good health.

The genes are TRBV5-1 and TRBJ1-6; D might be TRBD1 (5 bases). The length of the CDR3 is 14 residues. Trimming removed 4 bases from V and 10 bases from J, with 15 bases in between. Per germline, CDR1 SGHRS and CDR2 YFSETQ. This CDR3 is CASSPTGERSPLHF. Here the CDR3 DNA reads TGCGCCAGCAGCCCTACGGGGGAGCGATCACCCCTCCACTTT. Filled out from reference TRBV5-1 and TRBJ1-6, the complete variable domain reads KAGVTQTPRYLIKTRGQQVTLSCSPISGHRSVSWYQQTPGQGLQFLFEYFSETQRNKGNFPGRFSGRQFSNSRSEMNVSTLELGDSALYLCASSPTGERSPLHFGNGTRLTVT.

The chain couples TRBV10-3 to TRBJ2-3, with TRBD2 identical over 11 bases. The germline gives CDR1 ENHRY, CDR2 SYGVKD. CDR3 length equals 13 residues. Trimming took 7 bases from V and 3 from J; bases not matched to a gene: 0. The CDR3 nucleotides are TGTGCCATCACTAGCGGGGGGACAGATACGCAGTATTTT. It codes for CAITSGGTDTQYF.

This clonotype was picked up a small number of times. This chain uses TRBV28 with TRBJ2-5; D perhaps matches TRBD2 (6 bases). V lost 5 bases and J lost 4, with 20 bases in between. The germline CDR1 and CDR2 sequences are MDHEN and SYDVKM. The CDR3 totals 16 residues. DNA of the CDR3: TGTGCCAGCAGTCACCGGCTAGCGATCCCGCCAGAGACCCAGTACTTC. This codes for CASSHRLAIPPETQYF.

This clonotype showed up many times. The rearrangement joins TRBV7-9 to TRBJ1-4; no reliable D call. Trimming cost V 5 bases and J 7 bases, with 8 bases left between them. CDR1 is SEHNR and CDR2 is FQNEAQ in the germline V gene (reference sequence). The CDR3 is 12 residues long. This chain's CDR3 is CASSPQAEKLFF. The CDR3 bases are TGTGCCAGCAGCCCCCAGGCTGAAAAACTGTTTTTT.

This clonotype came up many times. The J gene is TRBJ1-6, the V gene TRBV4-1, with 9 bases fitting TRBD1. Trimming took 5 bases from V and 6 from J; bases not matched to a gene: 5. This CDR3 is built from 15 residues. CDR1 is MGHRA and CDR2 is YSYEKL in the germline V gene. The chain's CDR3 is CASSARQGGNSPLHF. DNA of the CDR3: TGCGCCAGCAGCGCCAGACAGGGGGGTAATTCACCCCTCCACTTT.

V gene TRBV20-1 combines with J gene TRBJ2-1; TRBD2 might be the D (6 bases). The germline gives CDR1 DFQATT, CDR2 SNEGSKA (reference sequence). Trimming stripped 5 bases from V and 7 bases from J, with 21 bases between. This CDR3 comprises 15 residues. In DNA form, the CDR3 reads TGCAGTGCTCCCTCCGGACACAGCCGGGGGAATGAGCAGTTCTTC. Translated, it gives CSAPSGHSRGNEQFF.

This clonotype was detected only a few times. V is TRBV10-3 and J is TRBJ2-2; possible D gene TRBD2, 5 bases. Trimming stripped 4 bases from V and 5 bases from J, with 5 bases between. Germline V gives CDR1 ENHRY, CDR2 SYGVKD. This CDR3 region has 12 residues. The CDR3 loop is CAISAGTGELFF. CDR3 sequence (DNA): TGTGCCATCAGTGCGGGGACCGGGGAGCTGTTTTTT.

This chain connects TRBV3-1 to TRBJ2-1; maybe TRBD2 (6 bases). Deletions cut 0 bases from V and 4 bases from J, with 10 bases between. This CDR3 comprises 15 residues. Per germline, CDR1 LGHDT and CDR2 YNNKEL (reference sequence). The CDR3: CASSQEVGGYNEQFF. The CDR3 DNA reads as TGTGCCAGCAGCCAAGAAGTCGGGGGATACAATGAGCAGTTCTTC.

The J gene is TRBJ2-1, the V gene TRBV20-1; TRBD2 matches at 7 bases. There are 15 residues in the CDR3. Trimming cost V 0 bases and J 8 bases; bases outside gene matches: 10. CDR1 is DFQATT and CDR2 is SNEGSKA in the germline V gene (reference sequence). The CDR3 nucleotides read TGCAGTGCTAGAGATCTTCGCGGGAGTCTTGATGAGCAGTTCTTC. Its protein is CSARDLRGSLDEQFF.

This clonotype was seen a handful of times. The genes are TRBV20-1 and TRBJ1-2; tentatively, D is TRBD1 (5 bases). Per germline, CDR1 DFQATT and CDR2 SNEGSKA (reference sequence). CDR3 length equals 12 residues. V gave up 6 bases and J gave up 0 bases, with 8 bases separating them. CDR3 loop: CSAQGPNYGYTF. The CDR3 nucleotides are TGCAGTGCGCAGGGCCCTAACTATGGCTACACCTTC.

The gene calls are TRBV12-3 or TRBV12-4 and TRBJ2-3; no definite D call. This CDR3 has 15 amino acids. The CDR3: CVFPNRHPSTDTQYF. In DNA, the CDR3 is TGTGTCTTCCCTAACCGGCACCCTAGCACAGATACGCAGTATTTT.

The rearrangement links TRBV7-2 to TRBJ2-1; the match to TRBD1 covers 7 bases. There are 15 residues in the CDR3. Trimming cost V 5 bases and J 7 bases; bases outside gene matches: 11. Germline CDR1 reads SGHTA; CDR2 reads FQGNSA. The DNA for the CDR3 is TGTGCCAGCAGCCTAATGTCCCGGGACAGAAATGAGCAGTTCTTC. This sequence encodes CASSLMSRDRNEQFF. Full variable domain (missing parts from reference TRBV7-2 and TRBJ2-1): GAGVSQSPSNKVTEKGKDVELRCDPISGHTALYWYRQSLGQGLEFLIYFQGNSAPDKSGLPSDRFSAERTGGSVSTLTIQRTQQEDSAVYLCASSLMSRDRNEQFFGPGTRLTVL.

This clonotype was observed many times. The chain is built from TRBV20-1 and TRBJ2-3; 7 bases map to TRBD1. With V trimmed by 3 bases and J by 2 bases, 14 bases remained unmatched. This CDR3 is 17 amino acids long. The V gene's germline CDR1 is DFQATT and CDR2 SNEGSKA (reference sequence). The CDR3 nucleotides read TGCAGTGCTAGGACAACACCGGGACAGAAGAACACAGATACGCAGTATTTT. Translation: CSARTTPGQKNTDTQYF.

The chain couples TRBV27 to TRBJ2-5; D is unclear. The CDR3 spans 14 residues. The germline V and J ends were trimmed by 8 bases and 5 bases, with 18 bases remaining between them. Germline assignment: CDR1 MNHEY and CDR2 SMNVEV (reference sequence). The CDR3 is CASRARGFGETQYF. CDR3 nucleotides: TGTGCCAGCCGGGCTAGAGGATTTGGGGAGACCCAGTACTTC.

This clonotype was observed a handful of times. This sequence joins TRBV5-1 and TRBJ1-1, with 8 bases lining up with TRBD1. The CDR3 spans 14 residues. The ends lost 4 bases at V and 4 bases at J; junction bases unmatched: 6. Per the germline V gene, CDR1 is SGHRS and CDR2 is YFSETQ. The CDR3 loop reads CASSTKTGGTEAFF. The CDR3 DNA reads TGCGCCAGCAGCACCAAAACAGGGGGCACTGAAGCTTTCTTT.

The sample holds a few counts of this clonotype. V and J are TRBV20-1 and TRBJ2-7; 9 bases map to TRBD1. V lost 4 bases, J lost 9 bases, and 10 bases stayed unmatched. This CDR3 region has 13 residues. CDR1 is DFQATT, CDR2 SNEGSKA, per germline (reference sequence). This CDR3 reads CSATPGQGFGQYF. The CDR3 DNA is TGCAGTGCTACTCCGGGACAGGGCTTCGGGCAGTACTTC.

The gene calls are TRBV7-9 and TRBJ2-2; possibly TRBD1 for D (8 bases). Germline V gene lookup returns CDR1 SEHNR and CDR2 FQNEAQ (reference sequence). V shed 5 bases and J shed 5 bases, with 18 bases lying between them. The CDR3 has 16 amino acids. CDR3 in amino acids: CASSQQGGTSTGELFF. The CDR3 DNA reads as TGTGCCAGCAGCCAACAGGGGGGGACATCAACCGGGGAGCTGTTTTTT.

There are a few counts of this clonotype. The CDR3 protein is CASSVQGGAYNEQFF. In DNA, the CDR3 is TGTGCCAGCAGTGTTCAGGGGGGGGCCTACAATGAGCAGTTCTTC. The rearrangement joins TRBV7-3 to TRBJ2-1; D is tentatively TRBD1 or TRBD2 (7 bases each). The CDR3 totals 15 residues. Germline values: CDR1 SGHTA, CDR2 FQGTGA. Trimming left V 6 bases short and J 2 bases short, with 14 bases between.

The chain is built from TRBV13 and TRBJ2-3; 7 bases are shared with TRBD1. V shed 8 bases, J shed 3 bases, and the junction held 5 bases outside the gene matches. This CDR3 has 13 residues. Per germline, CDR1 PRHDT and CDR2 FYEKMQ (reference sequence). In DNA form, the CDR3 reads TGTGCCAGCGGCAACAGGGGAACAGATACGCAGTATTTT. Translated, it gives CASGNRGTDTQYF.

The genes are TRBV29-1 and TRBJ2-1; no reliable D call. The V end was cut by 3 bases, the J end by 10 bases, with 4 bases between. The CDR3 extends over 9 amino acids. Germline CDR1 reads SQVTM; CDR2 reads ANQGSEA. The CDR3 nucleotides are TGCAGCGTTGACCCGGAGCAGTTCTTC. Translating it yields CSVDPEQFF.